A selection of T cell receptor beta chains follows, all from one sample in a study of cytomegalovirus exposure and HLA in healthy donors. Libraries were prepared by immunoSEQ multiplex PCR; TCRdb keeps only in-frame clonotypes and omits some of them. This sample yields 250,000 to 350,000 clones, of which about nine tenths are seen a single time; around 4.2% belongs to the top ten. Sequencing used PBMCs. These receptors were obtained from a man aged 40-49 years in good health and CMV-seropositive. Both conserved end residues are part of each CDR3. A D gene is named only where the DNA matches it firmly. Some rows mark clone size as missing; the rest say once, few, many or name a class of expanded clone.

cdr3_nt	cdr3_aa	j_call	d_call	clone_size	v_call
TGTGCCTGGGGAAAACAGGGGGCGCCCTACGAGCAGTACTTC	CAWGKQGAPYEQYF	TRBJ2-7	TRBD1	.	TRBV30
TGTGCCACCAGTGTGGCAGGGAAGAACACTGAAGCTTTCTTT	CATSVAGKNTEAFF	TRBJ1-1	.	.	TRBV15
TGTGCCAGCAGCTTACGGGACAGGGGATCCTACGAGCAGTACTTC	CASSLRDRGSYEQYF	TRBJ2-7	TRBD1	.	TRBV5-6
TGTGCCAGCAGCCTGGGACTAGCGGGAGAGTTTGAGCAGTTCTTC	CASSLGLAGEFEQFF	TRBJ2-1	TRBD2	.	TRBV14
TGTGCCAGCAGCACGGACAGGGGGCCTTTCTACGAGCAGTACTTC	CASSTDRGPFYEQYF	TRBJ2-7	TRBD1	.	TRBV5-6
TGTGCCAGCAGCCCAGGGTCTCGTTACGAGCAGTACTTC	CASSPGSRYEQYF	TRBJ2-7	.	.	TRBV7-9
TGTGCCGGCAGCTTAGGCCGACAGAAAGGTGGCGGCTACACCTTC	CAGSLGRQKGGGYTF	TRBJ1-2	.	.	TRBV7-2
TGTGCCAGCAGTTACGGGACAGGGTCTGGAAACACCATATATTTT	CASSYGTGSGNTIYF	TRBJ1-3	TRBD1	.	TRBV6-5
TGTGCCAGCAGCTTGGCGTCAGGGCGTCGGAACACTGAAGCTTTCTTT	CASSLASGRRNTEAFF	TRBJ1-1	.	.	TRBV5-6
TGTGCCAGCAGCCCCCAGGGATACTACGAGCAGTACTTC	CASSPQGYYEQYF	TRBJ2-7	.	.	TRBV6-1
TGTGCCAGCAGCCCGTGGTGGGAGTTCAATGAGCAGTTCTTC	CASSPWWEFNEQFF	TRBJ2-1	.	.	TRBV9
TGTGCCAGCAGTTCTCTAGCGGGAGGGGGAAATGAGCAGTTCTTC	CASSSLAGGGNEQFF	TRBJ2-1	TRBD2	.	TRBV27
TGTGCCTGGAGTGACCCACACCGGAACACTGAAGCTTTCTTT	CAWSDPHRNTEAFF	TRBJ1-1	.	.	TRBV30
TGTGCCAGCAGCGATGGACAGGGGGCCACAGATACGCAGTATTTT	CASSDGQGATDTQYF	TRBJ2-3	TRBD1	.	TRBV7-6
TGTGCCTGGAGTGAAACAGTGAATTCCTATGGCTACACCTTC	CAWSETVNSYGYTF	TRBJ1-2	.	.	TRBV30
TGTGCCAGCAGGCTGACAGGGGGCGCCAATGAAAAACTGTTTTTT	CASRLTGGANEKLFF	TRBJ1-4	TRBD1	.	TRBV7-9
TGCGCCAGCAGCCAAGTTGGCAGAGCCAAAAACATTCAGTACTTC	CASSQVGRAKNIQYF	TRBJ2-4	.	.	TRBV4-1
TGTGCCAGCAGCATCCAGACAGGGTTCGGTGAAAAACTGTTTTTT	CASSIQTGFGEKLFF	TRBJ1-4	.	few	TRBV21-1
TGTGCCAGCAGCTTAGATCTAGGTAGCGGGTGGTCTTTATACGAGCAGTACTTC	CASSLDLGSGWSLYEQYF	TRBJ2-7	TRBD2	.	TRBV11-2
TGTGCCAGCTCACCAGCAGGTCAAGGGGCCTACGAGCAGTACTTC	CASSPAGQGAYEQYF	TRBJ2-7	.	.	TRBV18
TGTGCCAGCAGCTTAAGCGGGGGCGCAGATACGCAGTATTTT	CASSLSGGADTQYF	TRBJ2-3	TRBD2	.	TRBV7-9
TGTGCCAGCAGCTTAGCGGGGGGAGGTCGTGAGCAGTTCTTC	CASSLAGGGREQFF	TRBJ2-1	.	.	TRBV7-2
TGTTCCAGCAGTCGGGATCCGACCTACGAGCAGTACTTC	CSSSRDPTYEQYF	TRBJ2-7	.	once	TRBV7-9
TGTGCCAGTAGTCCCGGACTAGGCTACGAGCAGTACTTC	CASSPGLGYEQYF	TRBJ2-7	TRBD2	once	TRBV19
TGTGCCAGCAGCTTAGGGGCGGGATCTGGAAACACCATATATTTT	CASSLGAGSGNTIYF	TRBJ1-3	.	.	TRBV7-9
TGCGCCAGCAGTAGGACAGGAGACTACGAGCAGTACTTC	CASSRTGDYEQYF	TRBJ2-7	TRBD1	once	TRBV10-1
TGTGCCAGCAGTTTATCACAGACTAGGGCAGATACGCAGTATTTT	CASSLSQTRADTQYF	TRBJ2-3	.	once	TRBV28
TGTGCCAGCAGCTTAGTGGCACCTAACTATGGCTACACCTTC	CASSLVAPNYGYTF	TRBJ1-2	.	.	TRBV7-9
TGTGCCAGCAGTTCCCGGACAGGGGGCGTGGAGACCCAGTACTTC	CASSSRTGGVETQYF	TRBJ2-5	TRBD1	.	TRBV27
TGTGCCAGCAGTCTATCCCGGGGTAGCAATCAGCCCCAGCATTTT	CASSLSRGSNQPQHF	TRBJ1-5	.	.	TRBV27
TGTGCCAGCAGCTTAGCCCAGGGGACAGCTAACACCGGGGAGCTGTTTTTT	CASSLAQGTANTGELFF	TRBJ2-2	TRBD1	.	TRBV7-9
TGTGCCAGTAGTTCAGGGGGGACTAGCGGATCCTACGAGCAGTACTTC	CASSSGGTSGSYEQYF	TRBJ2-7	TRBD2	.	TRBV19
TGTTCCAGCAGCGGGGAAGGGACTAGCGGGAGCTCTGGGGCCAACGTCCTGACTTTC	CSSSGEGTSGSSGANVLTF	TRBJ2-6	TRBD2	.	TRBV7-9
TGTGCCAGCAGCCTAACGACAGGACGCAGAGGCTACACCTTC	CASSLTTGRRGYTF	TRBJ1-2	.	.	TRBV5-6
TGCGCCAGCACCAAGGGCCAGGGTGGGAATTTGAACTATGGCTACACCTTC	CASTKGQGGNLNYGYTF	TRBJ1-2	.	few	TRBV4-1
TGTGCCAGCAGTTCCCTCCAGGGGGCGGACGAGCAGTACTTC	CASSSLQGADEQYF	TRBJ2-7	TRBD1	.	TRBV27
TGTGCCAGCAGTACCGGGACTAGCGGAGCCACAGATACGCAGTATTTT	CASSTGTSGATDTQYF	TRBJ2-3	TRBD2	.	TRBV2
TGTGCCAGTAGTATAGATAGCTACTATGGCTACACCTTC	CASSIDSYYGYTF	TRBJ1-2	.	.	TRBV19
TGTGCCAGCAGCCAAGCTAAAAGAGCCTACGAGCAGTACTTC	CASSQAKRAYEQYF	TRBJ2-7	.	.	TRBV4-2
TGTGCCAGCAGTCCCGCCCGGGAGACCCAGTACTTC	CASSPARETQYF	TRBJ2-5	.	few	TRBV2
TGTGCCAGCAGTTTAGCCGGGAGGGAATACGAGCAGTACTTC	CASSLAGREYEQYF	TRBJ2-7	TRBD2	.	TRBV28
TGTGCCAGCAGCTTAATCGCAGGGGAGAACACTGAAGCTTTCTTT	CASSLIAGENTEAFF	TRBJ1-1	.	.	TRBV7-2
TGTGCCAGCAGTTCGTTGGACAGGATGAACACTGAAGCTTTCTTT	CASSSLDRMNTEAFF	TRBJ1-1	TRBD1	.	TRBV28
TGTGCCAGTAGTATAGGCCCCGGACAGGGGGCGGGGACTGAAGCTTTCTTT	CASSIGPGQGAGTEAFF	TRBJ1-1	TRBD1	once	TRBV19
TGTGCCAGCCCTGGTAGCGGGAGGTGGGAGACCCAGTACTTC	CASPGSGRWETQYF	TRBJ2-5	TRBD2	.	TRBV2
TGCGCCAGCAGCCCAGGGACAGTAGCTGGGGCCAACGTCCTGACTTTC	CASSPGTVAGANVLTF	TRBJ2-6	TRBD1	.	TRBV4-3
TGTGCCAGCAGCTTGGGACTAGCGGGAGGGTATGAGCAGTACTTC	CASSLGLAGGYEQYF	TRBJ2-5	TRBD2	.	TRBV7-6
TGCACCGCCTATCCGACTAGCGGGCGGGACGCCTACAATGAGCAGTTCTTC	CTAYPTSGRDAYNEQFF	TRBJ2-1	.	.	TRBV1
TGTGCCAGCAGCCCTACTAGGGTGAACACCGGGGAGCTGTTTTTT	CASSPTRVNTGELFF	TRBJ2-2	.	.	TRBV27
TGCGCCAGCAGCATAAGGTCGGGGGATGAAGCTTTCTTT	CASSIRSGDEAFF	TRBJ1-1	.	few	TRBV4-1
TGTGCCAGCTCACCAAGTCGTGGGGGACAAGGGGGCCTTCGCTATGGCTACACCTTC	CASSPSRGGQGGLRYGYTF	TRBJ1-2	TRBD1	.	TRBV18
TGTTCCAGCAGCTTAGGCCAGGGGGATCATAGCAATCAGCCCCAGCATTTT	CSSSLGQGDHSNQPQHF	TRBJ1-5	TRBD1	.	TRBV7-9
TGTGCCAGCAGCTTAGTGGGGGTAGCGGGAGCTTACGAGCAGTACTTC	CASSLVGVAGAYEQYF	TRBJ2-7	TRBD2	once	TRBV7-2
TGTGCCAGCAGGCCGACAGGGGTGAGCTATGGCTACACCTTC	CASRPTGVSYGYTF	TRBJ1-2	TRBD1	once	TRBV6-4
TGTGCCAGCAGTTTAGTCCGTGATACGCAGTATTTT	CASSLVRDTQYF	TRBJ2-3	.	once	TRBV28
TGTGCAAGTCGCTCTTCTTGGGGGGAGAGGCATACCGGGGAGCTGTTTTTT	CASRSSWGERHTGELFF	TRBJ2-2	.	.	TRBV12-2
TGCAGCGTTGTGGAAAGTACAGGCAATCAGCCCCAGCATTTT	CSVVESTGNQPQHF	TRBJ1-5	.	.	TRBV29-1